Listed below are T cell receptor beta chains from one sample, sequenced in a study of Ad26.COV2.S vaccination and SARS-CoV-2 variants. The table came from immunoSEQ multiplex PCR; TCRdb's copy has only in-frame clones and leaves some out. The sample contains some 270,000 clones, about 83% of which appear only once. The material was peripheral blood, obtained in a trial of Ad26.COV2.S vaccine versus placebo. Receptors originate from a person aged 18-65 years who received the Ad26.COV2.S COVID-19 vaccine or a placebo. The CDR3 runs from the conserved cysteine through the conserved F or W. The D gene is left open where the match is weak. The size of a clone is reported for some rows only, either as once, few or many, or as a class for expanded clones.

-,TRBV18,few,TRBJ2-7,TGTGCCAGCTCACCCGCGGGCCCAACAACCTCCTACGAGCAGTACTTC,CASSPAGPTTSYEQYF
-,TRBV19,-,TRBJ1-2,TGTGCCAGTAGTATTTGGGCCCACGTACCGAGCTATGGCTACACCTTC,CASSIWAHVPSYGYTF
-,TRBV18,once,TRBJ2-5,TGTGCCAGCTCACCGCCATTGAGCAGGGTGGAAGAGACCCAGTACTTC,CASSPPLSRVEETQYF
-,TRBV15,-,TRBJ1-2,TGTGCCACCAGCAGAGATCGTTTGGGTGGCTACACCTTC,CATSRDRLGGYTF
TRBD1,TRBV18,-,TRBJ1-1,TGTGCCAGCTCCCTCCGGACAGGGCCGGGGACTGAAGCTTTCTTT,CASSLRTGPGTEAFF
TRBD1,TRBV27,-,TRBJ2-1,TGTGCCAGCAGGAGGACAGGTGGGAAAGGGCAGTTCTTC,CASRRTGGKGQFF
TRBD1,TRBV29-1,-,TRBJ2-7,TGCAGCGGCCGGGACAGTGGATCCTACGAGCAGTACTTC,CSGRDSGSYEQYF
-,TRBV5-4,-,TRBJ1-1,TGTGCCAGCAGCTCAAAAGACAGTGAAGCTTTCTTT,CASSSKDSEAFF
-,TRBV7-9,-,TRBJ2-5,TGTGCCAGCAGCCTCACGGCAAGCCCTCAAGAGACCCAGTACTTC,CASSLTASPQETQYF
-,TRBV7-3,-,TRBJ2-1,TGTGCCAGCAGCTCAGGCCTCGGGAAACTCCAGGACAATGAGCAGTTCTTC,CASSSGLGKLQDNEQFF
-,TRBV20-1,-,TRBJ1-2,TGCAGTGCTTATATAGCTGGAAACACCTTC,CSAYIAGNTF
TRBD1,TRBV4-2,-,TRBJ1-5,TGTGCCAGCAGCCAGGGACAGCACAATCAGCCCCAGCATTTT,CASSQGQHNQPQHF
-,TRBV11-3,-,TRBJ2-2,TGTGCCAGCAGCGCCCCGAACACCGGGGAGCTGTTTTTT,CASSAPNTGELFF
-,TRBV12-3/TRBV12-4,-,TRBJ2-1,TGTGCCAGCAGTTTTGTCCCTTCCAATGAGCAGTTCTTC,CASSFVPSNEQFF
-,TRBV19,few,TRBJ1-5,TGTGCCAGTAGTATAGGGTCAGTTTATAGCAATCAGCCCCAGCATTTT,CASSIGSVYSNQPQHF
-,TRBV30,once,TRBJ1-2,TGTGCCTGGAGTTGGGGGCTTGGTTATGGCTACACCTTC,CAWSWGLGYGYTF
TRBD2,TRBV19,-,TRBJ2-1,TGTGCCACGCGGGAGGGCCTGAATGAGCAGTTCTTC,CATREGLNEQFF
TRBD2,TRBV6-2/TRBV6-3,many,TRBJ2-1,TGTGCCAGCAGCCTACAGACTAGCGGGGGCCCATCCGTCTACAATGAGCAGTTCTTC,CASSLQTSGGPSVYNEQFF
-,TRBV4-3,-,TRBJ1-6,TGCGCCAGCAGCCAAGATCTCGGGCAGGGGAATTCACCCCTCCACTTT,CASSQDLGQGNSPLHF
-,TRBV5-3,-,TRBJ2-1,TGTGCCAGAAGCTTTCGCCAATCGGGGTTGTGGGCCCTTTCCTACAATGAGCAGTTCTTC,CARSFRQSGLWALSYNEQFF
-,TRBV4-3,-,TRBJ2-1,TGCGCCAGCAGCCAAGATTGGGACAAAAATCCGGGACTGGGAGGGAATGAGCAGTTCTTC,CASSQDWDKNPGLGGNEQFF
-,TRBV3-1/TRBV3-2,-,TRBJ2-1,TGTGCCAGCAGCCGGGCCCCTGCCCTCTACAATGAGCAGTTCTTC,CASSRAPALYNEQFF
-,TRBV6-2/TRBV6-3,-,TRBJ2-2,TGTGCCAGCAGTGGCGGGACAACGAACACCGGGGAGCTGTTTTTT,CASSGGTTNTGELFF
-,TRBV10-3,-,TRBJ2-7,TGTGCCATCAGTGATTTAACGGACAGTTACGAGCAGTACTTC,CAISDLTDSYEQYF
-,TRBV7-9,-,TRBJ1-1,TGTGCCAGCAGCTCCTCCGGGACGGGCGTATCTGAAGCTTTCTTT,CASSSSGTGVSEAFF
TRBD1,TRBV10-2,-,TRBJ1-6,TGCGCCAGCAGGGGGCACCGGGACAGGGGGTCGGATTCACCCCTCCACTTT,CASRGHRDRGSDSPLHF
-,TRBV5-4,-,TRBJ1-3,TGTGCCAGCAGCTTGGGTGGAAACACCATATATTTT,CASSLGGNTIYF
-,TRBV28,-,TRBJ1-4,TGTGCCAGTTATGCAACTAATGAAAAACTGTTTTTT,CASYATNEKLFF
-,TRBV5-6,many,TRBJ1-6,TGTGCCAGCAGCTTGCTGGCAGGGGAAGGGTCACCCCTCCACTTT,CASSLLAGEGSPLHF
-,TRBV7-2,-,TRBJ1-3,TGTGCCAGCAGCCGCAGACAGGACCTAACCTCTGGAAACACCATATATTTT,CASSRRQDLTSGNTIYF
TRBD2,TRBV4-2,-,TRBJ2-1,TGTGCCAGCAGCCAAGATATGAGCGGGATCAGAAATGAGCAGTTCTTC,CASSQDMSGIRNEQFF
-,TRBV6-6,-,TRBJ1-1,TGTGCCAGCAGCCAAGTTACTTCGGGGGCTAGTGAAGCTTTCTTT,CASSQVTSGASEAFF
-,TRBV4-3,-,TRBJ1-1,TGCGCCAGCAGCCAAGATAGGGGGGGAAACACTGAAGCTTTCTTT,CASSQDRGGNTEAFF
-,TRBV6-1,-,TRBJ2-3,TGTGCCAGCAGTGATCCCGTTACGCAGTATTTT,CASSDPVTQYF
-,TRBV7-9,-,TRBJ2-3,TGTGCCAGCAGAACTACTAAACTGAGCACAGATACGCAGTATTTT,CASRTTKLSTDTQYF
TRBD2,TRBV7-9,-,TRBJ2-5,TGTGCCAGCAGCCAACTAGCGGGGGAGACCCAGTACTTC,CASSQLAGETQYF
TRBD2,TRBV5-1,-,TRBJ2-1,TGCGCCAGCAGCTTGGGGCTAGCGGGGCTATACAATGAGCAGTTCTTC,CASSLGLAGLYNEQFF
-,TRBV4-2,-,TRBJ1-2,TGTGCCAGCTTCGGAGTCGACTATGGCTACACCTTC,CASFGVDYGYTF
-,TRBV7-9,-,TRBJ2-6,TGTGCCAGCAGCTTACGGGGGACTGGGGCCAACGTCCTGACTTTC,CASSLRGTGANVLTF
TRBD1,TRBV7-3,-,TRBJ2-1,TGTGCCAGCAGCGTAGGACAGGGGTACAATGAGCAGTTCTTC,CASSVGQGYNEQFF
-,TRBV2,-,TRBJ2-1,TGTGCCAGCAGTGAAATGCGATCGGATGACATTTACAATGAGCAGTTCTTC,CASSEMRSDDIYNEQFF
-,TRBV4-1,-,TRBJ2-3,TGCGCCAGCAGCCGCTCTAGCTCTAGCACAGATACGCAGTATTTT,CASSRSSSSTDTQYF
-,TRBV30,-,TRBJ2-2,TGTGCCTGGAGTGATTGGGCCGGGTCCGGGGAGCTGTTTTTT,CAWSDWAGSGELFF
-,TRBV4-1,-,TRBJ2-1,TGCGCCAGCAGCCAAGGAGGGGTGGGTACCAATGAGCAGTTCTTC,CASSQGGVGTNEQFF
-,TRBV6-5,-,TRBJ2-7,TGTGCCAGCAGTAGAGACTACGAGCAGTACTTC,CASSRDYEQYF
TRBD2,TRBV25-1,-,TRBJ2-1,TGTGCCAGCAGTGAATACGTTGGTTTAGCGGGAGTCAATGAGCAGTTCTTC,CASSEYVGLAGVNEQFF
TRBD1,TRBV10-3,-,TRBJ1-6,TGTGCCATCAGTGTGACAGGGCATGATTCACCCCTCCACTTT,CAISVTGHDSPLHF
TRBD1,TRBV30,few,TRBJ2-7,TGTGCCTGGAGTACTGGGACAGGGTCCTACGAGCAGTACTTC,CAWSTGTGSYEQYF
-,TRBV9,-,TRBJ2-5,TGTGCCAGCAGTCCTCTCGGACGGGAAGGGGACCAAGAGACCCAGTACTTC,CASSPLGREGDQETQYF
-,TRBV3-1/TRBV3-2,-,TRBJ2-3,TGTGCCAGCAGCCCCACCAGACACTCAGGGACGCAGTATTTT,CASSPTRHSGTQYF
TRBD2,TRBV7-2,-,TRBJ2-1,TGTGCCAGCAGCTTAGGGACCGGGACTAGCGAATACAATGAGCAGTTCTTC,CASSLGTGTSEYNEQFF
-,TRBV6-6,-,TRBJ2-7,TGTGCCAGCAGACCTCGGGACACCGACTACGAGCAGTACTTC,CASRPRDTDYEQYF
-,TRBV19,-,TRBJ2-7,TGTGCCAGTAGTATGGGTTGGAACCTCGAGCAGTACTTC,CASSMGWNLEQYF
-,TRBV4-2,-,TRBJ2-7,TGTGCCAGCAGCCAAGATCCGGGACCCACATGGGGGAACGAGCAGTACTTC,CASSQDPGPTWGNEQYF
-,TRBV7-2,-,TRBJ1-2,TGTGCCAGCAGCCCAGCGGAGGGCTATGGCTACACCTTC,CASSPAEGYGYTF